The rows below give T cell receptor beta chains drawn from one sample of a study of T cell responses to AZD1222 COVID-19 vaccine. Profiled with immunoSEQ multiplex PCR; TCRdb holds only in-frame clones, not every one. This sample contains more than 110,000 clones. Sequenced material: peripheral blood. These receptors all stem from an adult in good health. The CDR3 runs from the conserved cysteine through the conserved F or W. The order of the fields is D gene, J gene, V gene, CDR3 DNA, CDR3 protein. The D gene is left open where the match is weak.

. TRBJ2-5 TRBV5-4 TGTGCCAGCAGCCCGGAGGGGATCGAGACCCAGTACTTC CASSPEGIETQYF
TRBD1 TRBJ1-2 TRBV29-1 TGCAGCGTTTGGGACAGGGTATCAAGTATCTATGGCTACACCTTC CSVWDRVSSIYGYTF
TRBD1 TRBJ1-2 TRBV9 TGTGCCAGCACCCGGACAGGGGAGAACTATGGCTACACCTTC CASTRTGENYGYTF
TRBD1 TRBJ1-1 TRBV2 TGTGCCAGCAGCCGAACAGGGGGCGGCGGTGAAGCTTTCTTT CASSRTGGGGEAFF
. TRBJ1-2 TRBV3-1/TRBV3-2 TGTGCCAGCAGCCCCAGCCTCCGGGACCCCAAGCCGTATGGCTACACCTTC CASSPSLRDPKPYGYTF
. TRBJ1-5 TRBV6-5 TGTGCCAGCAGGGCCCGGACGGCTTGGTCTCAGCCCCAGCATTTT CASRARTAWSQPQHF
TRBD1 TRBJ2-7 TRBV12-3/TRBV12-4 TGTGCCAGCAGACTGACAGGGGTGCACGAGCAGTACTTC CASRLTGVHEQYF
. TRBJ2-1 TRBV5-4 TGTGCCAGCAGCTTGGACAGCGGTCCCTACAATGAGCAGTTCTTC CASSLDSGPYNEQFF
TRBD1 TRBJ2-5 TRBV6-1 TGTGCCAGCAGTGAAGGGCAGGGGGCATTTGAGACCCAGTACTTC CASSEGQGAFETQYF
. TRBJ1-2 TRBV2 TGTGCCAGCAGTGAAAGGCCCAGGGTAGGAAGTGGCTACACCTTC CASSERPRVGSGYTF
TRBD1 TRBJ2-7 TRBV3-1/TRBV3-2 TGTGCCAGCAGCCCGACCCAGGGGGCAATTAGTGAGCAGTACTTC CASSPTQGAISEQYF
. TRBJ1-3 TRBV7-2 TGTGCCAGCAGCTTACTACAGCGGGGAAACACCATATATTTT CASSLLQRGNTIYF
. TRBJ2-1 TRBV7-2 TGTGCCAGCAGCCACGACAGCGTAAACTACAATGAGCAGTTCTTC CASSHDSVNYNEQFF
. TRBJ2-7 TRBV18 TGTGCCAGCTCACCAACGGGAGCCGAGACGAGCGAGCAGTACTTC CASSPTGAETSEQYF
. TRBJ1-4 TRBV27 TGTGCCAGCAGCCCTCGGGGTTGGTTTGAAAAACTGTTTTTT CASSPRGWFEKLFF
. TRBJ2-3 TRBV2 TGTGCCAGCAGTGAAAATTGGTACCCAGATACGCAGTATTTT CASSENWYPDTQYF
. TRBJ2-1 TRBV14 TGTGCCAGCAGCCAACCGGGACATCCCAACAATGAGCAGTTCTTC CASSQPGHPNNEQFF
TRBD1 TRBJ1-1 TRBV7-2 TGTGCCAGCAGCTCTTTACAGGGGACTGAAGCTTTCTTT CASSSLQGTEAFF